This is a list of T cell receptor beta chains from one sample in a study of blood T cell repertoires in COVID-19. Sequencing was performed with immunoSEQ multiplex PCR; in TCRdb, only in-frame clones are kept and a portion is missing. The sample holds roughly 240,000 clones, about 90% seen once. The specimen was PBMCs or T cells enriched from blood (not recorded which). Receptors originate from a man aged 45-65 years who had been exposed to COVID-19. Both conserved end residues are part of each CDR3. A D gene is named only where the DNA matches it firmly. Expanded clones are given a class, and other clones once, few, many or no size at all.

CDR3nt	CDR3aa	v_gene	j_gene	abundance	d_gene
TGCGCCAGCAGCCAAGTTCGGACAGCTTACTCCTACGAGCAGTACTTC	CASSQVRTAYSYEQYF	TRBV4-1	TRBJ2-7	NA	NA
TGTGCCACCAGTGATACCGGACGTGGCGGGGGTGAAAAACTGTTTTTT	CATSDTGRGGGEKLFF	TRBV24-1	TRBJ1-4	NA	NA
TGCAGTGCTAGTGCCGGGGGGGACACTGAAGCTTTCTTT	CSASAGGDTEAFF	TRBV20-1	TRBJ1-1	once	NA
TGTGCCACCAGTGACTCCAGCCCCGGACAGGGCAACTATGGCTACACCTTC	CATSDSSPGQGNYGYTF	TRBV24-1	TRBJ1-2	NA	TRBD1
TGTGCCAGCAGATCGACCGGGACAGCCCCTCACGAGCAGTACTTC	CASRSTGTAPHEQYF	TRBV6-5	TRBJ2-7	few	TRBD1
TGCGCCAGCAGCTTCCGGCCAGGGGTGAACACTGAAGCTTTCTTT	CASSFRPGVNTEAFF	TRBV5-1	TRBJ1-1	NA	NA
TGTGCCAGCAGCCCTTTTGGACCCGGGAGGGCCTCCAATGAGCAGTTCTTC	CASSPFGPGRASNEQFF	TRBV7-2	TRBJ2-1	NA	TRBD2
TGTGCCAGCAGCCAAGGGTACAGGGATGGTGAAAAACTGTTTTTT	CASSQGYRDGEKLFF	TRBV3-1/TRBV3-2	TRBJ1-4	NA	NA
TGTGCCAGCAGCCTTGGTTCAGGGGGCGGAAACACCATATATTTT	CASSLGSGGGNTIYF	TRBV7-3	TRBJ1-3	once	TRBD1
TGTGCCAGCAGACCGGCCGGGGGACAAGAGACCCAGTACTTC	CASRPAGGQETQYF	TRBV28	TRBJ2-5	once	NA
TGTGCCAGCAGCTTGGCCTTTATGCCGGGCACCGGGGAGCTGTTTTTT	CASSLAFMPGTGELFF	TRBV5-5	TRBJ2-2	NA	NA
TGTGCCAGTAGAAGAGGGAGTGGCTACACCTTC	CASRRGSGYTF	TRBV19	TRBJ1-2	NA	NA
TGTGCCAGCAGTCCCCGACAGTTCCCCTACGAGCAGTACTTC	CASSPRQFPYEQYF	TRBV28	TRBJ2-7	NA	NA
TGTGCCAGCAATAGAGAGGGCGGCAATCAGCCCCAGCATTTT	CASNREGGNQPQHF	TRBV6-6	TRBJ1-5	NA	NA
TGTGCCAGCAGTCAACAGTACTCTGGGGCCAACGTCCTGACTTTC	CASSQQYSGANVLTF	TRBV6-5	TRBJ2-6	NA	NA
TGTGCCAGCAGCTTGGGCAAGAGCTCCTATAATTCACCCCTCCACTTT	CASSLGKSSYNSPLHF	TRBV7-9	TRBJ1-6	NA	NA
TGTGCCAGCAGCCCTGGACTAGCGGGAGGTACTGAGCAGTTCTTC	CASSPGLAGGTEQFF	TRBV7-2	TRBJ2-1	NA	TRBD2
TGTGCCAGTAGTCGACAGGGGGCAAGCTACGAGCAGTACTTC	CASSRQGASYEQYF	TRBV19	TRBJ2-7	NA	TRBD1
TGTGCCAGTAGGTCTAGCGGCCCAGATACGCAGTATTTT	CASRSSGPDTQYF	TRBV19	TRBJ2-3	NA	TRBD2
TGTGCCAGCTCAGCCGCCGGGACCGGACAGGAGACCCAGTACTTC	CASSAAGTGQETQYF	TRBV18	TRBJ2-5	NA	NA
TGCGCCAGCAGCCAAAGACAGGGCCTAACCAAAGAAAAACTGTTTTTT	CASSQRQGLTKEKLFF	TRBV4-1	TRBJ1-4	NA	TRBD1
TGTGCCACCAGTGAAGCTAACACTGAAGCTTTCTTT	CATSEANTEAFF	TRBV24-1	TRBJ1-1	NA	NA
TGTGCCAGCAGCTTAGTTATGGCAGGGGGAGGCACTGAAGCTTTCTTT	CASSLVMAGGGTEAFF	TRBV7-8	TRBJ1-1	NA	TRBD1
TGTGCCAGCAGGAAACAGGGCAACACCATATATTTT	CASRKQGNTIYF	TRBV6-6	TRBJ1-3	once	NA
TGCGCCAGCAGCGTGACTAGCGGACAGGGAGATACGCAGTATTTT	CASSVTSGQGDTQYF	TRBV5-1	TRBJ2-3	NA	NA
TGTGCCAGCAGCCAAGAAACCCAAGGGAGGGGGGACTACGAGCAGTACTTC	CASSQETQGRGDYEQYF	TRBV14	TRBJ2-7	NA	NA
TGTGCCAGCAGTTTACGCCAGGGGACCAGTGGAGCTTTCTTT	CASSLRQGTSGAFF	TRBV28	TRBJ1-1	NA	NA
TGTGCCAGCAGGCGTCTAGCGGGTTTGAACAATGAGCAGTTCTTC	CASRRLAGLNNEQFF	TRBV11-2	TRBJ2-1	NA	TRBD2
TGTGCCAGCAGCCTGAAGCTGTCGGGGGACACTGAAGCTTTCTTT	CASSLKLSGDTEAFF	TRBV3-1/TRBV3-2	TRBJ1-1	NA	NA